This TCR beta chain is from a study of identical twins. Study-wide findings and caveats: Models, which agreed with sharing between unrelated individuals, nonetheless underestimated the out-of-frame TCR alpha sharing seen in monozygotic twins.

Turning to this clonotype: Its antigen remains unidentified.

TCRdb re-called the 5' RACE reads with MiXCR, one entry per CDR3 protein. The repertoire holds approximately 550,000 distinct CDR3 sequences, about 22% seen once, with 0.48% in the top ten. The length of the CDR3 is 9 residues. Germline values: CDR1 SQVTM, CDR2 ANQGSEA. With 3 bases removed from V and 7 bases from J, the gap between germline ends came to 3 bases. These data are also associated with another study on yellow fever vaccine responses in identical twins. That source adds: Twins' vaccine T cell responses reportedly seemed partly convergent and partly personalized.

This clonotype originated in a woman aged 18-35 years in good health. The sample was CD4+ T cells sorted from blood. This rearrangement joins TRBV29-1 to TRBJ1-2; D is uncertain. This chain's CDR3 is CSVDGGYTF. The CDR3 nucleotides are TGCAGCGTTGATGGTGGCTACACCTTC.